A selection of T cell receptor beta chains follows, all from one sample in a study of OX40 agonist ivuxolimab in advanced cancers. Assay used: immunoSEQ multiplex PCR; TCRdb lists only in-frame clones, some missing. The sample includes about 96,000 clones, 70% to 85% of them seen just once. Source: CD4+ or CD8+ T cells sorted from blood, taken in a trial of the OX40 agonist ivuxolimab. The receptors come from an adult with an advanced solid tumor such as melanoma, head and neck, liver or kidney cancer. CDR3s include the opening cysteine and the closing phenylalanine or tryptophan. D genes are given only for firm matches. Clone size is shown for a subset of rows, as once, few, many or a class of expanded clone.

V gene	J gene	D gene	clone size	CDR3 DNA	CDR3 protein
TRBV6-4	TRBJ2-7	TRBD1	NA	TGTGCCAGCAGTGTAGGGACAGTGTCCTACGAGCAGTACTTC	CASSVGTVSYEQYF
TRBV6-5	TRBJ2-2	NA	NA	TGTGCCAGCAGTTACTCGGAGTCAGGCACCGGGGAGCTGTTTTTT	CASSYSESGTGELFF
TRBV7-8	TRBJ2-1	NA	NA	TGTGCCAGCAGCCACCGGGGGTACAATGAGCAGTTCTTC	CASSHRGYNEQFF
TRBV5-6	TRBJ1-1	NA	NA	TGTGCCAGCAGCTTGCCGGGGGGTGGGACTGAAGCTTTCTTT	CASSLPGGGTEAFF
TRBV7-8	TRBJ2-1	NA	few	TGTGCCAGCAGCTTATTCCAGCGGGACAATGAGCAGTTCTTC	CASSLFQRDNEQFF
TRBV30	TRBJ1-1	NA	once	TGTGCCTGGAGTGTCCAGCAGGGCAGGGCTTTCTTT	CAWSVQQGRAFF
TRBV9	TRBJ2-7	NA	NA	TGTGCCAGCAGCGTAGGAGGGGGAGGTGGCCACGAGCAGTACTTC	CASSVGGGGGHEQYF
TRBV6-1	TRBJ2-7	TRBD2	NA	TGTGCCAGCTCCCGATCTAGCGGGGGGTACGAGCAGTACTTC	CASSRSSGGYEQYF
TRBV7-2	TRBJ1-1	NA	NA	TGTGCCAGCAGCTTTGGAGGTTTAACAGCTGAAGCTTTCTTT	CASSFGGLTAEAFF
TRBV2	TRBJ1-3	TRBD1	NA	TGTGCCAGCAGTGCCCCTATACGCGGGACAGGTCTCTCTGGAAACACCATATATTTT	CASSAPIRGTGLSGNTIYF
TRBV5-1	TRBJ1-1	TRBD1	NA	TGCGCCAGCAGCTTAGGGACAGGGGGCTTTGGCGGCACTGAAGCTTTCTTT	CASSLGTGGFGGTEAFF
TRBV29-1	TRBJ1-3	TRBD1	NA	TGCAGCGTTGGGGACAGGTGGCTGAACTCTGGAAACACCATATATTTT	CSVGDRWLNSGNTIYF
TRBV6-5	TRBJ1-3	NA	NA	TGTGCCAGCAGTTACAGGTCCGGGATCTCTGGAAACACCATATATTTT	CASSYRSGISGNTIYF
TRBV2	TRBJ1-2	TRBD1	NA	TGTGCCAGCAGTGAAGGACAGGGGGCAAAATATGGCTACACCTTC	CASSEGQGAKYGYTF
TRBV27	TRBJ1-4	NA	once	TGTGCCAGCAGTTCCCAGCTGGGGGAAAAACTGTTTTTT	CASSSQLGEKLFF
TRBV18	TRBJ2-5	TRBD1	NA	TGTGCCAGCTCACCCGACAGGGTCCAAGAGACCCAGTACTTC	CASSPDRVQETQYF
TRBV4-2	TRBJ1-2	TRBD1	NA	TGTGCCAGCAGCCAAGAAGGGGGCGCGAACTATGGCTACACCTTC	CASSQEGGANYGYTF
TRBV4-1	TRBJ2-3	NA	NA	TGCGCCAGCAGCCTGCAACAGGCAGATACGCAGTATTTT	CASSLQQADTQYF
TRBV7-9	TRBJ2-3	NA	NA	TGTGCCAGCAGCTTAAGTACGCGGGGCACAGATACGCAGTATTTT	CASSLSTRGTDTQYF
TRBV4-1	TRBJ2-6	NA	NA	TGCGCCAGCACTCATCGGGGTGCTGGGGCCAACGTCCTGACTTTC	CASTHRGAGANVLTF
TRBV6-5	TRBJ1-2	NA	NA	TGTGCCAGCAGTCCCTCGGCCGGAGCCTATGGCTACACCTTC	CASSPSAGAYGYTF
TRBV6-5	TRBJ2-7	NA	NA	TGTGCCAGCAGTTACAAGTGGGGGGCATACGAGCAGTACTTC	CASSYKWGAYEQYF
TRBV25-1	TRBJ1-1	NA	NA	TGTGCCAGCAGGAGGGACACGCGGGGGGAAGCTTTCTTT	CASRRDTRGEAFF
TRBV7-9	TRBJ2-3	NA	NA	TGTGCCAGCAGCTTAGCTCAGACAGATACGCAGTATTTT	CASSLAQTDTQYF
TRBV6-1	TRBJ1-5	NA	NA	TGTGCCAGCGGAGATGGGCCCCAGCATTTT	CASGDGPQHF
TRBV4-1	TRBJ1-6	NA	NA	TGCGCCAGCAGCCAAGGAGTAGGTAGCAATTCACCCCTCCACTTT	CASSQGVGSNSPLHF
TRBV7-9	TRBJ2-7	TRBD2	NA	TGTGCCAGCAGCCCGACTAGCGGGCACTCCTACGAGCAGTACTTC	CASSPTSGHSYEQYF
TRBV7-9	TRBJ2-1	NA	NA	TGTGCCAGCAGCTTAGCGCTCGTCTATGAGCAGTTCTTC	CASSLALVYEQFF
TRBV21-1	TRBJ2-3	NA	NA	TGTGCCAGCAGCGCTTATCATTCAGATACGCAGTATTTT	CASSAYHSDTQYF
TRBV6-5	TRBJ1-1	TRBD1	NA	TGTGCCAGCAGCATGACAGGGTACACTGAAGCTTTCTTT	CASSMTGYTEAFF
TRBV23-1	TRBJ1-1	NA	NA	TGCGCCAGCAGTCAGTCCGACAGTCAAGGAGGTGTGAACACTGAAGCTTTCTTT	CASSQSDSQGGVNTEAFF
TRBV6-1	TRBJ1-5	NA	NA	TGTGCCAGCAGTGGTTATAGCAATCAGCCCCAGCATTTT	CASSGYSNQPQHF
TRBV13	TRBJ1-1	NA	NA	TGTGCCAGCAGTTATACCCACACTGAAGCTTTCTTT	CASSYTHTEAFF
TRBV4-2	TRBJ1-2	NA	NA	TGTGCCAGCAGCCAAGAAGTAAGGGGTCAGACCTATGGCTACACCTTC	CASSQEVRGQTYGYTF
TRBV6-6	TRBJ1-4	NA	NA	TGTGCCAGCAGTTACGGTTCGGGTGAAAAACTGTTTTTT	CASSYGSGEKLFF
TRBV5-1	TRBJ1-3	TRBD1	few	TGCGCCAGCAGCGACAGGGGGTTTGGAAACACCATATATTTT	CASSDRGFGNTIYF
TRBV5-3	TRBJ1-5	NA	NA	TGTGCCAGAAGCTTGGGCACTAATCAGCCCCAGCATTTT	CARSLGTNQPQHF
TRBV5-1	TRBJ1-2	NA	NA	TGCGCCAGCAGCTTGGGGAGCTATGGCTACACCTTC	CASSLGSYGYTF
TRBV18	TRBJ1-5	NA	NA	TGTGCCAGCTCGGGGGATTACGGGAATCAGCCCCAGCATTTT	CASSGDYGNQPQHF
TRBV7-9	TRBJ1-2	TRBD1	NA	TGTGCCAGCAGCTTAGAGGCAGGGGGCCTTGGCTACACCTTC	CASSLEAGGLGYTF
TRBV11-2	TRBJ2-7	NA	many	TGTGCCAGCAGCCGATGGCGGGGGCTGACATACGAGCAGTACTTC	CASSRWRGLTYEQYF
TRBV4-2	TRBJ1-3	TRBD1	few	TGTGCCAGCAGCCTTATGAGGGGGCAAGGAAACACCATATATTTT	CASSLMRGQGNTIYF
TRBV30	TRBJ1-2	NA	NA	TGTGCCTGGAGTCCATTCCCCCAGGGTTACTATGGCTACACCTTC	CAWSPFPQGYYGYTF
TRBV10-3	TRBJ1-3	NA	NA	TGTGCCATCTCGAGGGGGACTGGAAACACCATATATTTT	CAISRGTGNTIYF
TRBV10-2	TRBJ2-7	TRBD1	NA	TGCGCCAGCAAGCCCGGGACAGGGGGCACCGACGAGCAGTACTTC	CASKPGTGGTDEQYF
TRBV5-6	TRBJ2-7	NA	NA	TGTGCCAGCAGCTTCCTGTCCTACGAGCAGTACTTC	CASSFLSYEQYF
TRBV5-6	TRBJ1-5	TRBD1	NA	TGTGCCAGCAGCTTACGGACAGGGGGAGGCAATCAGCCCCAGCATTTT	CASSLRTGGGNQPQHF